These 11 T cell receptor beta chains originate from one sample sequenced in a study of blood T cell repertoires in COVID-19. Using immunoSEQ multiplex PCR, the repertoire was profiled, and TCRdb retains in-frame clones only, with some absent. The table lists over 75,000 clones, roughly nine tenths of them singletons. Sequenced input: peripheral blood. These receptors were obtained from an elderly woman with active COVID-19.

The chain is built from TRBV28 and TRBJ1-2; TRBD1 matches at 8 bases. Looked up from germline, CDR1 is MDHEN and CDR2 is SYDVKM. The length of the CDR3 is 14 residues. The trim removed 5 bases at V and 10 bases at J, leaving 12 bases unmatched. Here the CDR3 reads CASSARRGQAAYTF. For the CDR3, the DNA is TGTGCCAGCAGTGCTCGCCGGGGACAGGCGGCCTACACCTTC.

In its sample, this clone was seen once. The chain has TRBV7-8 and TRBJ1-2; no definite D call. Per the germline V gene, CDR1 is SGHVS and CDR2 is FQNEAQ. Trimming removed 1 base at V and 4 bases at J, with 16 bases between. The CDR3 runs to 16 residues. The CDR3 nucleotides are TGTGCCAGCAGCTTAGGGGCGTTCGGCGAGGGCTATGGCTACACCTTC. Translation: CASSLGAFGEGYGYTF.

The V call is TRBV28, the J call TRBJ1-1; a possible D gene is TRBD1 (6 bases). V shed 6 bases and J shed 5 bases, with 22 bases lying between them. Per the germline V gene, CDR1 is MDHEN and CDR2 is SYDVKM. The CDR3 is 16 amino acids. In DNA, the CDR3 is TGTGCCAGCAGCCCCATCGGACGACAGGTTCGGACTGAAGCTTTCTTT. Encoded protein: CASSPIGRQVRTEAFF.

V usage is TRBV7-2 and J usage is TRBJ1-5; TRBD1 matches at 8 bases. The CDR3 consists of 14 residues. The V and J ends lost 4 bases and 6 bases, in that order; junction bases with no gene match: 5. Germline CDR1 reads SGHTA; CDR2 reads FQGNSA. For the CDR3, the DNA is TGTGCCAGCAGCTCGGACAGGGTGGGTCAGCCCCAGCATTTT. Translated, it gives CASSSDRVGQPQHF.

With respect to this clone: Within the sample, other DNA sequences also encode this same CDR3. This rearrangement joins TRBV5-5 to TRBJ2-1, with a weak D call TRBD2 (5 bases). The CDR3 length is 14 residues. V gave up 4 bases and J gave up 3 bases, with 11 bases separating them. Germline V lookup: CDR1 SGHKS, CDR2 YYEKEE (reference sequence). The CDR3 nucleotides read TGTGCCAGCAGCCGGTGGGGAGTCTACAATGAGCAGTTCTTC. Amino acids: CASSRWGVYNEQFF.

The chain combines TRBV9 with TRBJ2-1; the D gene is possibly TRBD1 (5 bases). The CDR3 is made up of 15 amino acids. Looked up from germline, CDR1 is SGDLS and CDR2 is YYNGEE. With 0 bases removed from V and 9 bases from J, the gap between germline ends came to 16 bases. CDR3 region: CASSVGPSQGREQFF. Written as DNA, the CDR3 is TGTGCCAGCAGCGTAGGTCCGTCCCAGGGTCGTGAGCAGTTCTTC.

The rearrangement joins TRBV7-8 to TRBJ2-7, with 13 bases fitting TRBD2. Germline assignment: CDR1 SGHVS and CDR2 FQNEAQ. After removal of 3 bases from V and 5 bases from J, the junction contained 4 bases not matched to a gene. The CDR3 is 15 residues long. CDR3 sequence reads: CASSFRTSGSHEQYF. For the CDR3, the DNA is TGTGCCAGCAGCTTCCGGACTAGCGGGAGCCACGAGCAGTACTTC.

This chain connects TRBV9 to TRBJ1-6; 7 positions match TRBD1. V was pared by 6 bases and J by 1 base, with 4 bases of the junction left unmatched. Germline CDR1 SGDLS, CDR2 YYNGEE. The CDR3 runs 15 residues. The CDR3 spells CASTRDSSYNSPLHF. In DNA form, the CDR3 reads TGTGCCAGCACACGGGACAGTTCCTATAATTCACCCCTCCACTTT.

This clone has just one count. This chain uses TRBV21-1 with TRBJ2-1; TRBD2 is the table's D call, not checked against the DNA. TRBV21-1 is labeled a pseudogene. The CDR3 loop spans 12 amino acids. Here the CDR3 DNA reads TGTGCCAGGCGGGAGGGCCTCAATGAGCAGTTCTTC. This gives the protein CARREGLNEQFF.

The chain joins TRBV3-1 (or the pseudogene TRBV3-2) to TRBJ2-2; the match to TRBD1 covers 8 bases. The CDR3 has 16 residues. V was pared by 6 bases and J by 6 bases, with 12 bases of the junction left unmatched. Germline V gene sequence: CDR1 LGHDT, CDR2 YNNKEL (reference sequence). The CDR3 bases are TGTGCCAGCAGACATAACCAGGGGGCGGGCCCCGGGGAGCTGTTTTTT. It encodes CASRHNQGAGPGELFF.

The rearrangement uses TRBV20-1 and TRBJ2-3; D gene ambiguous. The CDR3 loop spans 11 amino acids. Germline loops: CDR1 DFQATT, CDR2 SNEGSKA (reference sequence). Trimming left V 5 bases short and J 5 bases short, with 8 bases between. The CDR3 is CSALRRDTQYF. Here the CDR3 DNA reads TGCAGTGCTCTTCGGAGAGATACGCAGTATTTT.